The clone carrying this TCR beta chain appeared many times. Its antigen is unknown. These data belong to a study of T cells in Graves' hyperthyroidism and ophthalmopathy. Study-level results: Within blood appeared most thyroid clonotypes that had expanded above 0.001. The model predicted ophthalmopathy a median around six months before onset.

The TCR beta CDR3 regions underwent amplification using RNA transcripts as the source. RT-PCR in the first round (using the HTBI primer set) targeted the TCR CDR3. TCRdb re-derived calls from the multiplex PCR reads in MiXCR, one entry per CDR3 protein. The data contain approximately 210,000 distinct CDR3 sequences, 17% of them singletons. Used for diagnoses were clinical symptoms, serum thyroxine and TRAb, thyroid ultrasound and orbital computed tomography. The authors took PBMCs from 8 to 10 ml fresh peripheral blood. The sample consisted of blood. The source of this sequence is a man between 45 and 60 years old with Graves' hyperthyroidism.

CDR3 residues: CASRPDGGYGYTF. CDR3 bases: TGCGCCAGCAGACCGGATGGGGGGTATGGCTACACCTTC. This chain joins TRBV5-1 and TRBJ1-2, with a possible D match to TRBD1 (5 bases). V shed 5 bases and J shed 5 bases, with 13 bases lying between them. The CDR3 loop spans 13 amino acids. Germline V gene sequence: CDR1 SGHRS, CDR2 YFSETQ.